The clone carrying this TCR beta chain was observed many times. There were TCR beta CDR3 regions amplified from RNA transcripts. During a first-round RT-PCR of the TCR CDR3, the HTBI primer set was used. One entry per CDR3 protein results from TCRdb running MiXCR on the multiplex PCR reads. Of roughly 710,000 distinct CDR3 sequences detected, over 35% appear once; the ten largest clones hold less than 40%. This entry comes from a study of T cells in Graves' hyperthyroidism and ophthalmopathy. Germline CDR1 reads SGHTA; CDR2 reads FQGNSA. The length of the CDR3 is 17 residues. Between the trimmed V and J ends, which lost 5 bases and 0 bases, there was a span of 19 bases.

V is TRBV7-2 and J is TRBJ2-5; D is possibly TRBD1 (6 bases). The origin of this receptor is a woman aged 40 to 49 with Graves' hyperthyroidism. Sequenced sample: blood. For the CDR3, the DNA is TGTGCCAGCAGCCCACCATTTGGGGGACACCACCAAGAGACCCAGTACTTC. Protein product: CASSPPFGGHHQETQYF.